The following is a T cell receptor (beta chain) sequence with its context. The antigen it binds to is not known. No much larger clone is present one base from it, and per-base qualities are unavailable. The data originate from a study of cytomegalovirus exposure and HLA in healthy donors (dated by TCRdb to about 2017). Background for the entire study: According to a later analysis, the roughly 120 validation repertoires were produced on the same platform as the 600 to 850 repertoires of the first cohort. The study aimed to test whether cataloging public T cell receptors could reveal signatures of past pathogen exposure. To predict cytomegalovirus infection status, the study combined high-throughput TCR immunosequencing, statistical association of individual TCRs with disease status, and machine learning. In addition to the first cohort of 666 subjects, a separate validation cohort of 130 or so different subjects was used. Broader findings and caveats from the paper: Most TCR sequences were seen in very few donors, while some public TCRs were found in many individuals. All 120 or so repertoires were used to score co-occurrence in the validation cohort in a later analysis, because that analysis had no HLA typing for the cohort. The classifier was reported to diagnose cytomegalovirus status with high specificity and sensitivity in both the original and validation cohorts. According to the authors, the approach could potentially be generalized to other disease states and immunological phenotypes. In vitro tests confirmed that a few of the cytomegalovirus-associated TCR beta chains recognize cytomegalovirus antigens. In a later analysis, TCRs clustered in the first cohort were found to also tend to co-occur in the roughly 110 validation repertoires, with about 93% of cluster scores above 0. In the study, some 160 TCR beta chains were listed as associated with cytomegalovirus.

The donors belonged to the validation cohort of 90 to 150 subjects, which was separate from the roughly 670-subject first cohort. The cysteine opens and the phenylalanine closes a CDR3 of 13 amino acids. The entry retains the CDR3 DNA only, 39 bases that are in frame from base 1. The trim is 0 bases for V and 6 bases for J, with a gap of 8 bases between the germline ends. CDR1 and CDR2 are read off the germline V gene as SGDLS and YYNGEE. Library preparation was by the immunoSEQ multiplex PCR assay. The source study handled its data this way. A statistical classification framework was developed to diagnose cytomegalovirus status using the catalog of TCR beta chain sequences. TCRdb obtained this table from immuneACCESS and retained in-frame rearrangements with V and J assigned. These tables miss some clones; where compared with another copy, unresolved V genes account for less than half of the shortfall, and the remainder is unexplained. V, J and clone size derive from that table, while D and trimming were established from the DNA sequence. This sample has approximately 200,000 clones in its table, and roughly 77% of those were observed once. Of the sample, roughly 1.2% falls within the top ten clones.

The sequencing input was PBMCs. The chain uses TRBV9 and TRBJ2-3; D gene: possibly TRBD2, on 6 matching bases. This sequence was found in a woman aged 25-40 years in good health and CMV-seronegative. The DNA reads as follows: TGTGCCAGCAGCGTAGATCTAGCGGATACGCAGTATTTT. Its amino acids are CASSVDLADTQYF.